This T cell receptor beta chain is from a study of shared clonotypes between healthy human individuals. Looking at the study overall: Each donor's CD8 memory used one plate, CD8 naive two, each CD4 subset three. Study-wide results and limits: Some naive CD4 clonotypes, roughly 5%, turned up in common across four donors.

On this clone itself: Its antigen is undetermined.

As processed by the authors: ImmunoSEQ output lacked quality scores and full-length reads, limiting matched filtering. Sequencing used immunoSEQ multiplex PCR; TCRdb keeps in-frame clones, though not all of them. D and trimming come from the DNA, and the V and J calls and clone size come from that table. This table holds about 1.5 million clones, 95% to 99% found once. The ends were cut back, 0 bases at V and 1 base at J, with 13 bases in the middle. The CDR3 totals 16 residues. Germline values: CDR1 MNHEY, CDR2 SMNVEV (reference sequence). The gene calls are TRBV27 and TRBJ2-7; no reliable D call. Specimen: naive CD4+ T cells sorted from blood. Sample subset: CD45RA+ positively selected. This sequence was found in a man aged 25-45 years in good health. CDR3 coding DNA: TGTGCCAGCAGTTTATCGGGCCCCAGGCGGTCCTACGAGCAGTACTTC. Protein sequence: CASSLSGPRRSYEQYF.